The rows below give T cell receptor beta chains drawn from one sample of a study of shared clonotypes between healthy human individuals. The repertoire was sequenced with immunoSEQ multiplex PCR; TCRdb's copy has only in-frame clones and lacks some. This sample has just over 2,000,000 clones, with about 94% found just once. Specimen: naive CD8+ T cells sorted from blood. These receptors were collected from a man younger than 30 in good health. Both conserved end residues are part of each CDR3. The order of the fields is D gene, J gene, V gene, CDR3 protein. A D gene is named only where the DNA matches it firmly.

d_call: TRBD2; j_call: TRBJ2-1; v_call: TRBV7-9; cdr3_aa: CASSPTGLAEKNPYGEQFF
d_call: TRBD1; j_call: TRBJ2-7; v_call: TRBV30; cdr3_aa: CAWSDDRDEQYF
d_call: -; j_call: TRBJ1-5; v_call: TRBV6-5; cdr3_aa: CASSYALNQPQHF
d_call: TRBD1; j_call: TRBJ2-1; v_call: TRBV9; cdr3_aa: CASSVAGQGANEQFF
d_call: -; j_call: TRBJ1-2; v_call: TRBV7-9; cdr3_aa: CASSPPIKYDYTF
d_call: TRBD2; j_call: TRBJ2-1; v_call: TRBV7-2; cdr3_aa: CASSLDPSGGNNEQFF
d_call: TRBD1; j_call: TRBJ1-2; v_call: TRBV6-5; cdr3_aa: CASSYSGRGNYGYTF
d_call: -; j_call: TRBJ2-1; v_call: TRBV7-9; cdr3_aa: CASISSYNEQFF
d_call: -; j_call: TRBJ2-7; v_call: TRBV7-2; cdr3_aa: CASSLAGIAPTVYEQYF
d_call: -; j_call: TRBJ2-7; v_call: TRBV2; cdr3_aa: CASSTPSGWVYEQYF
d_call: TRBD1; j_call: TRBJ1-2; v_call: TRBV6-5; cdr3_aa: CASSYSPGGYGYTF
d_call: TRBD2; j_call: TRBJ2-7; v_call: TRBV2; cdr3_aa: CASSEAGGPDEQYF
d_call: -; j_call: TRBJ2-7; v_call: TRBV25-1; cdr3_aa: CASSEFPGTIYEQYF
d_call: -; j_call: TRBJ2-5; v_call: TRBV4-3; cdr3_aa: CASSQESRAETQYF
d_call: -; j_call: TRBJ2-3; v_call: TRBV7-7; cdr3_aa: CASSLVLADTQYF